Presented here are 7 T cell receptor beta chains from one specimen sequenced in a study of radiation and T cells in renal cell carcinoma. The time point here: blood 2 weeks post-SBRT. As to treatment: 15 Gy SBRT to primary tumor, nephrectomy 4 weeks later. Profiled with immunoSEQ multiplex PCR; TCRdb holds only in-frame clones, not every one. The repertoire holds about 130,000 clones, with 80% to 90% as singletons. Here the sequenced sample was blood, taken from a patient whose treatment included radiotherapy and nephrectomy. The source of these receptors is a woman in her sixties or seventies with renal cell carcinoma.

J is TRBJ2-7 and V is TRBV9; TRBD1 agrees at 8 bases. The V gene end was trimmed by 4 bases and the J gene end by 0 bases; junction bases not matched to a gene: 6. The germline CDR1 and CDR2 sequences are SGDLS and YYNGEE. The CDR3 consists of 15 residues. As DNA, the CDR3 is TGTGCCAGCAGCCCCAGGACAGGGAGCTCCTACGAGCAGTACTTC. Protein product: CASSPRTGSSYEQYF.

CDR3 sequence: CASSRRDSGSKEQYF. The CDR3 DNA sequence: TGTGCCAGTAGCCGCCGCGATAGCGGGAGTAAAGAGCAGTACTTC. The rearrangement links TRBV27 to TRBJ2-7; 9 bases are a match to TRBD2. V shed 9 bases, J shed 7 bases, and the junction held 16 bases outside the gene matches. Germline lookup yields CDR1 MNHEY and CDR2 SMNVEV (reference sequence). The CDR3 is 15 residues long.

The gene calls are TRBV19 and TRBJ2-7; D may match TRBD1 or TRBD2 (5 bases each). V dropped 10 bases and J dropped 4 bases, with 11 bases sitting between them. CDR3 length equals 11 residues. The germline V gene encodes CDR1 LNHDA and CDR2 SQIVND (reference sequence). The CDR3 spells CATRWGYEQYF. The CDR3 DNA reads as TGTGCCACCCGATGGGGGTACGAGCAGTACTTC.

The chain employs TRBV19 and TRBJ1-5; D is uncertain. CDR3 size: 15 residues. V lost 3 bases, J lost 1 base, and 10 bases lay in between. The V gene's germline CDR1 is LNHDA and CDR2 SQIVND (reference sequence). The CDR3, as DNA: TGTGCCAGTAGTATGACGCTCACGAGCAATCAGCCCCAGCATTTT. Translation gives CASSMTLTSNQPQHF.

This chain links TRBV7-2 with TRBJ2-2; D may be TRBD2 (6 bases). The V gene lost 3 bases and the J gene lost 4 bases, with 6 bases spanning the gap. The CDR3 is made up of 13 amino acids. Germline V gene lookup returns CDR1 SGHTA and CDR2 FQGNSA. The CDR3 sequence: CASSFGSTGELFF. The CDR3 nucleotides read TGTGCCAGCAGCTTCGGGAGCACCGGGGAGCTGTTTTTT.

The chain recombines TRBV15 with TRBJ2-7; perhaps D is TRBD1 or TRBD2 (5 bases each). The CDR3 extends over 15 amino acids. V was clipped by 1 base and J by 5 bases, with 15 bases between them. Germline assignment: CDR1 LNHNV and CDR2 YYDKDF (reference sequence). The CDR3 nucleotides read TGTGCCACCAGCAGAGGGGGTACCGGGGCGGACGAGCAGTACTTC. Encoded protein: CATSRGGTGADEQYF.

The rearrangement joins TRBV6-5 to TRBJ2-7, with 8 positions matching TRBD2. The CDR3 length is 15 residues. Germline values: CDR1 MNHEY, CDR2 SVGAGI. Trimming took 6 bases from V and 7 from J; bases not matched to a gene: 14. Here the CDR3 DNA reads TGTGCCAGCAGCCCCACCCTAGCGGGTTGGGGGGAGCAGTACTTC. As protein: CASSPTLAGWGEQYF.